The rows below give T cell receptor beta chains drawn from one sample of a study of shared clonotypes between healthy human individuals. Measured with immunoSEQ multiplex PCR; TCRdb has only the in-frame clones, and not every one. The sample carries approximately 1.9 million clones, just under 95% recorded once. The sequenced material came from naive CD8+ T cells from PBMCs. Every receptor here comes from a man younger than 35 in good health. Some clones in this sample may be carry-over from other donors' samples. Both conserved end residues are trimmed from each CDR3.

ASNFLLDNEQF	TRBJ2-1	TRBV28
ASSLVADTSTDTQY	TRBJ2-3	TRBV7-6
ASSSSGKGTDTQY	TRBJ2-3	TRBV7-9
ASTDLQKDTQY	TRBJ2-3	TRBV6-6
ASSELGDFQHNTQY	TRBJ2-3	TRBV9
ASSLVGGEQY	TRBJ2-7	TRBV4-1
ASSELAADTQY	TRBJ2-3	TRBV19
ASRGNREGSTGELF	TRBJ2-2	TRBV7-9
ASSPPRGPAETQY	TRBJ2-5	TRBV18
ASSYGQSSSGYT	TRBJ1-2	TRBV28
ATSSRQGWSNQPQH	TRBJ1-5	TRBV15
ASSDTGFGETQY	TRBJ2-5	TRBV27
ASSWGGNTEAF	TRBJ1-1	TRBV6-5
ASSLLPQDLPYEQY	TRBJ2-7	TRBV27
SADRRNTIY	TRBJ1-3	TRBV20-1
ASSVGAGRGVDTQY	TRBJ2-3	TRBV9
ASSSVTALPYGYT	TRBJ1-2	TRBV28
AISESRPQNTEAF	TRBJ1-1	TRBV10-3
ASRSQGDYGYT	TRBJ1-2	TRBV28
ASSPTGVSYEQY	TRBJ2-7	TRBV5-1
ASRSLGNTIY	TRBJ1-3	TRBV6-5
ASSLGGVGYNEQF	TRBJ2-1	TRBV7-8
ASSSTNPRTVNPGNTIY	TRBJ1-3	TRBV27
ASSGYEGDTSVRELF	TRBJ2-2	TRBV9